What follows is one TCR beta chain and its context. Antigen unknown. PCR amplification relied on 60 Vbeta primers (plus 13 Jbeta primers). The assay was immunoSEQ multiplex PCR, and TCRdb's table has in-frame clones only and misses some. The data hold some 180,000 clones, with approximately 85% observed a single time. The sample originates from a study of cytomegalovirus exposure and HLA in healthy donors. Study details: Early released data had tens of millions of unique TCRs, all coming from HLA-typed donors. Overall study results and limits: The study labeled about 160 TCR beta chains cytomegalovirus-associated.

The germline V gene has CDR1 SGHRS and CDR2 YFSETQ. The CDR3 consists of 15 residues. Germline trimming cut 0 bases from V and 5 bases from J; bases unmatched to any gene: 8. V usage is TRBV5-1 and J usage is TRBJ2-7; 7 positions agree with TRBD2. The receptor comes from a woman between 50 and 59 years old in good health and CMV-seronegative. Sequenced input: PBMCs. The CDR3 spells CASSLEGTTIDEQYF. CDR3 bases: TGCGCCAGCAGCTTGGAGGGGACTACGATTGACGAGCAGTACTTC.